One and the same sample provided the 20 T cell receptor beta chains below, sequenced in a study of blood T cell repertoires in COVID-19. TCRdb keeps only in-frame clones here, not all; method: immunoSEQ multiplex PCR. The table shows some 220,000 clones, with approximately 91% occurring only once. Sequencing was done on a sample of peripheral blood. The receptors come from a man aged 30 to 39 with COVID-19, enrolled during active disease.

The J gene is TRBJ2-3, the V gene TRBV9; 14 positions match TRBD2. CDR1 SGDLS and CDR2 YYNGEE come from the germline V gene. This CDR3 spans 15 amino acids. J gave up 4 bases and V 3 bases, and 1 base lay outside the gene matches. The CDR3 region is CASSGLAGGPDTQYF. In DNA form, the CDR3 reads TGTGCCAGCAGCGGACTAGCGGGGGGGCCAGATACGCAGTATTTT.

In nucleotides, the CDR3 is TGTGCCAGCAGCGTAAGCGGGGGGGGAAATCAGCCCCAGCATTTT. Translating gives CASSVSGGGNQPQHF. The gene calls are TRBV9 and TRBJ1-5; possible D gene TRBD1, 5 bases. The CDR3 is 15 residues long. The ends were cut back, 1 base at V and 4 bases at J, with 12 bases in the middle. Germline assignment: CDR1 SGDLS and CDR2 YYNGEE.

J is TRBJ2-3 and V is TRBV7-9; 11 nucleotides line up with TRBD2. V gave up 5 bases and J gave up 3 bases; unmatched junction bases: 7. Germline V gene sequence: CDR1 SEHNR, CDR2 FQNEAQ (reference sequence). The CDR3 totals 16 residues. CDR3 sequence reads: CASSPLAGGFTDTQYF. In nucleotides, the CDR3 is TGTGCCAGCAGCCCGCTAGCGGGGGGTTTTACAGATACGCAGTATTTT.

CDR3 nucleotide sequence: TGTGCCAGCAGCTCCTACCAGGGGGCGAGCTATGGCTACACCTTC. Protein: CASSSYQGASYGYTF. V usage is TRBV13 and J usage is TRBJ1-2; 8 positions match TRBD1. After removal of 4 bases from V and 4 bases from J, the junction contained 8 bases not matched to a gene. The CDR3 is 15 amino acids. The germline CDR1 and CDR2 sequences are PRHDT and FYEKMQ (reference sequence). Filled out from reference TRBV13 and TRBJ1-2, the complete variable domain reads AAGVIQSPRHLIKEKRETATLKCYPIPRHDTVYWYQQGPGQDPQFLISFYEKMQSDKGSIPDRFSAQQFSDYHSELNMSSLELGDSALYFCASSSYQGASYGYTFGSGTRLTVV.

The chain links TRBV28 to TRBJ1-3; TRBD1 agrees at 8 bases. In germline, CDR1 is MDHEN, CDR2 SYDVKM. CDR3 length: 15 amino acids. V was clipped by 7 bases and J by 2 bases; unmatched bases: 7. DNA for the CDR3: TGTGCCAGCAACTCACCAGGGGGCGCTGGAAACACCATATATTTT. It encodes CASNSPGGAGNTIYF.

The V call is TRBV7-3, the J call TRBJ2-7; maybe TRBD1 (6 bases). CDR1 and CDR2 (germline): SGHTA, FQGTGA. CDR3 length equals 15 residues. V was cut by 1 base and J by 2 bases, with 12 bases left in between. The CDR3 nucleotides are TGTGCCAGCAGCTTAAGGGCAGGGGAAGCCTACGAGCAGTACTTC. Its translation: CASSLRAGEAYEQYF.

There are many counts of this clone. The chain is built from TRBV10-2 and TRBJ2-5; 12 bases fit TRBD2. The CDR3 totals 17 residues. The ends lost 3 bases at V and 0 bases at J; junction bases unmatched: 5. Germline V CDR1 and CDR2: WSHSY, SAAADI. The CDR3 sequence is CASSDLLAGGYQETQYF. The CDR3 nucleotides are TGCGCCAGCAGTGACCTACTAGCGGGGGGCTACCAAGAGACCCAGTACTTC.

Only one count was recorded for this clone. The CDR3 DNA reads TGCGCCAGTAGAGCACTACGGGGAGATACGCAGTATTTT. This translates into CASRALRGDTQYF. V and J are TRBV10-2 and TRBJ2-3, with D tentatively TRBD2 (5 bases). The CDR3 is 13 amino acids. Germline CDR1 and CDR2: WSHSY and SAAADI. V lost 9 bases, J lost 5 bases, and 15 bases lay in between.

The V call is TRBV7-9, the J call TRBJ2-5, with TRBD2 identical over 11 bases. This CDR3 has 13 residues. Trimming removed 4 bases from V and 5 bases from J; junction bases left unmatched: 0. CDR1 and CDR2 (germline): SEHNR, FQNEAQ (reference sequence). CDR3: CASSWTSGETQYF. The CDR3 DNA reads TGTGCCAGCAGCTGGACTAGCGGGGAGACCCAGTACTTC.

This clone occurred once. The chain uses TRBV5-1 and TRBJ2-5; TRBD1 matches 10 bases. After removal of 0 bases from V and 2 bases from J, the junction contained 4 bases not matched to a gene. CDR3 size: 16 residues. Germline CDR1 SGHRS, CDR2 YFSETQ. For the CDR3, the DNA is TGCGCCAGCAGCTTGGTGGGACAGGGGTCTCAAGAGACCCAGTACTTC. Protein sequence: CASSLVGQGSQETQYF.

The CDR3 nucleotides are TGTGCTAGTGGTTTGGTACATGAGGGCACCGGGGAGCTGTTTTTT. Translated: CASGLVHEGTGELFF. The chain uses TRBV12-5 and TRBJ2-2; the D gene is possibly TRBD2 (5 bases). The length of the CDR3 is 15 residues. The germline CDR1 and CDR2 sequences are LGHNT and FRNRAP. V was cut by 0 bases and J by 4 bases, with 9 bases left in between.

V is TRBV6-1 and J is TRBJ1-3, with D uncertain. This CDR3 comprises 13 residues. Germline V gene lookup returns CDR1 MNHNS and CDR2 SASEGT. Deletions cut 3 bases from V and 1 base from J, with 4 bases between. CDR3 region: CASSEESGNTIYF. CDR3 DNA sequence: TGTGCCAGCAGTGAGGAGTCTGGAAACACCATATATTTT.

V and J are TRBV4-2 and TRBJ1-5; D is uncertain. CDR1 is LGHNA, CDR2 YNFKEQ, per germline. CDR3 length: 13 amino acids. Between the trimmed V and J ends, which lost 4 bases and 6 bases, there was a span of 10 bases. The CDR3 protein is CASSRGDFQPQHF. CDR3 coding DNA: TGTGCCAGCAGCCGAGGTGATTTTCAGCCCCAGCATTTT.

J is TRBJ1-1 and V is TRBV7-9, with 7 bases that match TRBD1. The CDR3 extends over 14 amino acids. The germline V gene has CDR1 SEHNR and CDR2 FQNEAQ (reference sequence). J gave up 6 bases and V 6 bases, and 10 bases lay outside the gene matches. Written as DNA, the CDR3 is TGTGCCAGCAGTTTCAGGGGGAGCTCCGCTGAAGCTTTCTTT. It codes for CASSFRGSSAEAFF.

The chain has TRBV5-1 and TRBJ2-7, with D tentatively TRBD1 (5 bases). Germline V lookup: CDR1 SGHRS, CDR2 YFSETQ. The CDR3 contains 16 residues. V was pared by 4 bases and J by 5 bases, with 22 bases between. The CDR3 DNA sequence: TGCGCCAGCAGCCACGGGCTGGGGCCCCGGGCTGACGAGCAGTACTTC. The encoded protein is CASSHGLGPRADEQYF.

The chain is built from TRBV14 and TRBJ2-1, with TRBD1 identical over 9 bases. This CDR3 region has 15 residues. Trimming cost V 3 bases and J 7 bases; bases outside gene matches: 7. Germline lookup yields CDR1 SGHDN and CDR2 FVKESK. This CDR3 is CASSQFRDRANEQFF. DNA for the CDR3: TGTGCCAGCAGCCAGTTCCGGGACAGGGCTAATGAGCAGTTCTTC.

The chain combines TRBV6-1 with TRBJ1-1, with D possibly TRBD1 on 5 matching bases. Per the germline V gene, CDR1 is MNHNS and CDR2 is SASEGT. The ends were cut back, 2 bases at V and 1 base at J, with 8 bases in the middle. CDR3 length: 14 residues. DNA for the CDR3: TGTGCCAGCAGTGAAATGGGGGGGAACACTGAAGCTTTCTTT. Translation gives CASSEMGGNTEAFF.

CDR3 loop: CASRLTGVNNSPLHF. CDR3 coding DNA: TGTGCCAGCAGGCTTACAGGGGTAAATAATTCACCCCTCCACTTT. This chain joins TRBV6-5 and TRBJ1-6; 7 bases fit TRBD1. This CDR3 spans 15 amino acids. Germline trimming cut 6 bases from V and 5 bases from J; bases unmatched to any gene: 7. The germline V gene encodes CDR1 MNHEY and CDR2 SVGAGI.

The chain combines TRBV2 with TRBJ2-7; D is perhaps TRBD1 (8 bases). Trimming stripped 9 bases from V and 7 bases from J, with 16 bases between. Germline CDR1 is SNHLY and CDR2 is FYNNEI. The CDR3 covers 12 residues. CDR3 sequence (DNA): TGTGCCAGGAACGGACAGGGAGGGGAGCAGTACTTC. It yields the protein CARNGQGGEQYF.

The chain couples TRBV5-1 to TRBJ1-1; no clear D. The CDR3 consists of 15 residues. From germline, CDR1 is SGHRS and CDR2 YFSETQ. Trimming left V 4 bases short and J 0 bases short, with 13 bases between. The CDR3 DNA follows: TGCGCCAGCAGCCCTATACAGAGCATGAACACTGAAGCTTTCTTT. Its protein product is CASSPIQSMNTEAFF.